This T cell receptor (beta chain) stems from a study of blood T cell repertoires in COVID-19. Study-level background: Sample material is recorded as cDNA or gDNA derived from T cells, B-cell-depleted T cells, or PBMCs.

Authors' methods: Cell counts per sample came from amplifying reference gene primers. Assay used: immunoSEQ multiplex PCR; TCRdb lists only in-frame clones, some missing. V, J and clone size were drawn from that table, and D and trimming were deduced from the DNA. The sample has over 350,000 clones, approximately 90% seen once. Participants were aged about 18 to 100 years from around 25 US areas. Donors were grouped by their self-reported clinical history. This CDR3 spans 12 amino acids. CDR1 is SQVTM and CDR2 is ANQGSEA in the germline V gene. Trimming took 5 bases from V and 6 from J; bases not matched to a gene: 7.

This chain joins TRBV29-1 and TRBJ2-7, with 7 bases matching TRBD2. Sequencing input: PBMCs or T cells enriched from blood (not recorded which). The source of this sequence is a woman in her late teens or twenties with acute COVID-19. The CDR3 region has the DNA TGCAGCGTTAGTGCGGGAGAGGCCGAGCAGTACTTC. Its protein product is CSVSAGEAEQYF.